Shown below are 28 T cell receptor beta chains from a single sample sequenced in a study of OX40 agonist ivuxolimab in advanced cancers. Library method: the immunoSEQ multiplex PCR assay. Not all clones reach the TCRdb copy of this immuneACCESS table, which keeps in-frame sequences only. Checked studies attribute under half of the gap to unresolved V genes and leave the rest unexplained. This sample lists around 100,000 clones; around 95% were detected once. In total, the top ten clones hold about 2.1% of the sample. This specimen consisted of CD4+ or CD8+ T cells sorted from blood, obtained in a trial of the OX40 agonist ivuxolimab. The receptors shown here come from an adult with an advanced solid tumor such as melanoma, head and neck, liver or kidney cancer.

The chain couples TRBV2 to TRBJ2-5; either TRBD1 or TRBD2 may supply D (6 bases each). Germline loops: CDR1 SNHLY, CDR2 FYNNEI. V lost 6 bases to trimming and J lost 0 bases, with 14 bases between them. The CDR3 loop spans 15 amino acids. The CDR3 loop is CASRDHRDYQETQYF. CDR3 DNA: TGTGCCAGCAGAGACCACAGGGACTACCAAGAGACCCAGTACTTC.

The chain couples TRBV2 to TRBJ2-3; 9 bases fit TRBD2. The V segment lost 2 bases and the J segment 9 bases; nucleotides outside the gene matches: 12. Per the germline V gene, CDR1 is SNHLY and CDR2 is FYNNEI. This CDR3 is built from 16 residues. CDR3 in DNA: TGTGCCAGCAGTGAATCCAGCGGGGGGCCGGTGTCCACGCAGTATTTT. Its translation: CASSESSGGPVSTQYF. Together with reference TRBV2 and TRBJ2-3, the CDR3 gives the full variable domain: EPEVTQTPSHQVTQMGQEVILRCVPISNHLYFYWYRQILGQKVEFLVSFYNNEISEKSEIFDDQFSVERPDGSNFTLKIRSTKLEDSAMYFCASSESSGGPVSTQYFGPGTRLTVL.

The V and J genes are TRBV28 and TRBJ1-1; D gene ambiguous. With 2 bases removed from V and 4 bases from J, the gap between germline ends came to 5 bases. CDR1 is MDHEN, CDR2 SYDVKM, per germline. The CDR3 is made up of 12 amino acids. The CDR3 here is CASSLGVTEAFF. CDR3 coding DNA: TGTGCCAGCAGTTTAGGGGTCACTGAAGCTTTCTTT.

This chain joins TRBV5-6 and TRBJ1-6, with 11 bases aligning to TRBD1. V was clipped by 3 bases and J by 10 bases; unmatched bases: 6. This CDR3 contains 15 residues. Germline V gene lookup returns CDR1 SGHDT and CDR2 YYEEEE. The CDR3 spells CASSWAGTGGSPLHF. DNA for the CDR3: TGTGCCAGCAGCTGGGCCGGGACAGGGGGATCACCCCTCCACTTT.

V usage is TRBV5-6 and J usage is TRBJ1-5; the D is unclear. From germline, CDR1 is SGHDT and CDR2 YYEEEE. V was cut by 0 bases and J by 0 bases, with 7 bases left in between. This CDR3 spans 15 amino acids. In DNA, the CDR3 is TGTGCCAGCAGCTTGGAGGGAAATAGCAATCAGCCCCAGCATTTT. Protein product: CASSLEGNSNQPQHF.

The rearrangement joins TRBV18 to TRBJ2-7; D is possibly TRBD1 or TRBD2 (5 bases each). The CDR3 sequence is 17 residues long. V was clipped by 2 bases and J by 4 bases, with 21 bases between them. The germline V gene has CDR1 KGHSH and CDR2 LQKENI. The CDR3 nucleotides are TGTGCCAGCTCACCAAGAAGAAGAGGGGAGTTCAAGTACGAGCAGTACTTC. Translated, it gives CASSPRRRGEFKYEQYF.

J is TRBJ2-3 and V is TRBV30; no reliable D call. Germline CDR1 GTSNPN, CDR2 SVGIG (reference sequence). The CDR3 length is 14 residues. V lost 4 bases to trimming and J lost 0 bases, with 11 bases between them. The CDR3 here is CAWNPASSTDTQYF. The CDR3 DNA follows: TGTGCCTGGAATCCGGCCTCTAGCACAGATACGCAGTATTTT.

The chain combines TRBV18 with TRBJ2-3, with a weak D call TRBD1 (6 bases). Germline V gene lookup returns CDR1 KGHSH and CDR2 LQKENI. The CDR3 is 17 residues long. Trimming removed 3 bases from V and 0 bases from J, with 16 bases in between. The CDR3 region is CASSPTPGTTSTDTQYF. CDR3 sequence (DNA): TGTGCCAGCTCACCTACACCCGGGACAACTAGCACAGATACGCAGTATTTT.

The CDR3 nucleotides read TGTGCCAGCAGCCCTACAGGGCTTAACGAGCAGTACTTC. Encoded protein: CASSPTGLNEQYF. The chain has TRBV6-5 and TRBJ2-7; maybe TRBD1 (6 bases). Per the germline V gene, CDR1 is MNHEY and CDR2 is SVGAGI. The CDR3 runs 13 residues. V dropped 6 bases and J dropped 5 bases, with 14 bases sitting between them.

This chain uses TRBV4-1 with TRBJ2-6; maybe TRBD1 (6 bases). The V end was cut by 1 base, the J end by 4 bases, with 17 bases between. CDR3 length equals 18 residues. CDR1 is MGHRA, CDR2 YSYEKL, per germline. CDR3 sequence reads: CASSQGGNRVAGANVLTF. The CDR3, as DNA: TGCGCCAGCAGCCAAGGGGGGAACAGGGTGGCCGGGGCCAACGTCCTGACTTTC.

The chain is built from TRBV5-1 and TRBJ2-7; possible D gene TRBD1, 5 bases. The CDR3 runs to 13 residues. The germline CDR1 and CDR2 sequences are SGHRS and YFSETQ. Trimming left V 4 bases short and J 1 base short, with 9 bases between. CDR3 in DNA: TGCGCCAGCAGCACGACAGCTTCCTACGAGCAGTACTTC. It yields the protein CASSTTASYEQYF.

This chain links TRBV7-6 with TRBJ2-7, with TRBD2 as a possible D gene (5 bases). Germline V gene data show CDR1 as SGHVS and CDR2 as FNYEAQ. The CDR3 length is 12 residues. V lost 5 bases and J lost 5, with 10 bases in between. CDR3 DNA sequence: TGTGCCAGCAGCGGCCGGGGTGACGAGCAGTACTTC. This gives the protein CASSGRGDEQYF.

The chain recombines TRBV29-1 with TRBJ2-3; D may be TRBD1 or TRBD2 (5 bases each). This CDR3 comprises 14 residues. Germline values: CDR1 SQVTM, CDR2 ANQGSEA. The V end was cut by 6 bases, the J end by 4 bases, with 17 bases between. In DNA form, the CDR3 reads TGCAGCGTCTTCAGGGAGACGGTGGCAGATACGCAGTATTTT. Its protein product is CSVFRETVADTQYF.

The chain is built from TRBV6-1 and TRBJ2-7; 9 nucleotides line up with TRBD2. CDR1 MNHNS and CDR2 SASEGT come from the germline V gene. The CDR3 is 13 amino acids. Losses at the gene ends were 10 bases for V and 5 bases for J; bases not matched to a gene: 9. The CDR3 DNA reads as TGTGCCACCGAGAGCGGGGGGTTCGACGAGCAGTACTTC. Its protein product is CATESGGFDEQYF.

Comments on this clone: Other DNA sequences in the sample encode the same CDR3. The V call is TRBV4-3, the J call TRBJ2-5; TRBD1 matches 8 bases. Germline loops: CDR1 LGHNA, CDR2 YSLEER. This CDR3 has 15 residues. Trimming took 1 base from V and 2 from J; bases not matched to a gene: 3. The CDR3 DNA follows: TGCGCCAGCAGCCAAGGGACAGGGCTTCAAGAGACCCAGTACTTC. Its protein product is CASSQGTGLQETQYF.

The chain is built from TRBV14 and TRBJ2-1; tentatively, D is TRBD2 (6 bases). This CDR3 contains 14 residues. Germline V CDR1 and CDR2: SGHDN, FVKESK. The V end was cut by 5 bases, the J end by 8 bases, with 16 bases between. CDR3 amino acids: CASSKTLAHDEQFF. The CDR3 DNA follows: TGTGCCAGCAGCAAAACTCTAGCGCATGATGAGCAGTTCTTC.

This chain connects TRBV19 to TRBJ2-7, with unresolved D. Germline CDR1 reads LNHDA; CDR2 reads SQIVND (reference sequence). Trimming took 3 bases from V and 2 from J, leaving 11 bases between them. The CDR3 covers 14 residues. CDR3 amino acids: CASSIMTDAYEQYF. Written as DNA, the CDR3 is TGTGCCAGTAGTATTATGACGGATGCCTACGAGCAGTACTTC.

The chain combines TRBV27 with TRBJ2-7; D is unresolved. Trimming cost V 2 bases and J 3 bases, with 11 bases left between them. This CDR3 is built from 14 residues. Looked up from germline, CDR1 is MNHEY and CDR2 is SMNVEV (reference sequence). CDR3 DNA sequence: TGTGCCAGCAGTTTAGTGACCGGCGACTACGAGCAGTACTTC. Translating gives CASSLVTGDYEQYF.

The chain links TRBV9 to TRBJ2-3; no clear D gene. The CDR3 spans 16 residues. Trimming pared 3 bases from V and 0 bases from J, leaving 14 bases between. CDR1 is SGDLS, CDR2 YYNGEE, per germline. CDR3 loop: CASSASTIASTDTQYF. The CDR3 nucleotides read TGTGCCAGCAGCGCTTCCACAATAGCTAGCACAGATACGCAGTATTTT. Supplemented by reference TRBV9 and TRBJ2-3, the full variable domain reads DSGVTQTPKHLITATGQRVTLRCSPRSGDLSVYWYQQSLDQGLQFLIQYYNGEERAKGNILERFSAQQFPDLHSELNLSSLELGDSALYFCASSASTIASTDTQYFGPGTRLTVL.

The chain combines TRBV10-1 with TRBJ2-5; possibly TRBD2 for D (6 bases). Germline loops: CDR1 WNHNN, CDR2 SYGVQD (reference sequence). The CDR3 runs to 14 residues. Trimming removed 3 bases at V and 1 base at J, with 9 bases between. DNA of the CDR3: TGCGCCAGCAGTGATGGGGGGTTCCAAGAGACCCAGTACTTC. Amino acid sequence: CASSDGGFQETQYF.

Notes on this clone: The same CDR3 is also encoded by other DNA sequences in this sample. This sequence joins TRBV9 and TRBJ2-7; D possibly corresponds to TRBD2 (5 bases). Germline CDR1 is SGDLS and CDR2 is YYNGEE. The CDR3 has 15 residues. V lost 0 bases to trimming and J lost 2 bases, with 12 bases between them. The CDR3 DNA is TGTGCCAGCAGCGTAGGGGCGGGTGATCCCTACGAGCAGTACTTC. Its protein is CASSVGAGDPYEQYF.

This chain joins TRBV9 and TRBJ2-1; perhaps D is TRBD1 or TRBD2 (5 bases each). The CDR3 covers 14 residues. Trimming cost V 3 bases and J 8 bases, with 15 bases left between them. Per germline, CDR1 SGDLS and CDR2 YYNGEE. The CDR3 DNA sequence: TGTGCCAGCAGCGCCCGGGACGCGCCCCATGAGCAGTTCTTC. This codes for CASSARDAPHEQFF.

Concerning this clone itself: An end of the junction differs from the germline gene, which may be a read error. The gene calls are TRBV5-4 and TRBJ1-5; a weak D match, TRBD1 (5 bases). Germline-derived CDR1 and CDR2 are SGHNT and YYREEE (reference sequence). The CDR3 sequence is 13 residues long. The CDR3 DNA reads TGTGCCAGCAGCTTGGAGATGGGGCCGGTTATGGATTTT. This codes for CASSLEMGPVMDF.

The chain combines TRBV9 with TRBJ2-7; a possible D gene is TRBD1 (6 bases). The CDR3 contains 14 residues. Germline V gene data show CDR1 as SGDLS and CDR2 as YYNGEE. Between the trimmed V and J ends, which lost 4 bases and 2 bases, there was a span of 13 bases. The CDR3 DNA is TGTGCCAGCAGCCTTACAGGGACGCCCTACGAGCAGTACTTC. Protein product: CASSLTGTPYEQYF. Full variable domain (rest looked up from reference TRBV9 and TRBJ2-7): DSGVTQTPKHLITATGQRVTLRCSPRSGDLSVYWYQQSLDQGLQFLIQYYNGEERAKGNILERFSAQQFPDLHSELNLSSLELGDSALYFCASSLTGTPYEQYFGPGTRLTVT.

The V gene is TRBV27, the J gene TRBJ2-3; TRBD2 aligns across 8 bases. CDR3 length: 13 residues. Germline V gives CDR1 MNHEY, CDR2 SMNVEV (reference sequence). The V segment lost 8 bases and the J segment 14 bases; nucleotides outside the gene matches: 15. DNA for the CDR3: TGTGCCAGCTCCGGCAGTACCGGGACTAGGTCGTATTTT. Its protein product is CASSGSTGTRSYF.

The genes are TRBV18 and TRBJ2-7; D is possibly TRBD1 (5 bases). The CDR3 contains 12 residues. Trimming removed 5 bases at V and 5 bases at J, with 10 bases between. The germline V gene has CDR1 KGHSH and CDR2 LQKENI. DNA for the CDR3: TGTGCCAGCTCAAGTCTCAGGGACGAGCAGTACTTC. This gives the protein CASSSLRDEQYF.

The CDR3 loop reads CAWRTGVGGANVLTF. The DNA for the CDR3 is TGTGCCTGGAGGACAGGGGTAGGTGGGGCCAACGTCCTGACTTTC. V usage is TRBV30 and J usage is TRBJ2-6, with 8 bases lining up with TRBD1. Per the germline V gene, CDR1 is GTSNPN and CDR2 is SVGIG (reference sequence). The V gene end was trimmed by 3 bases and the J gene end by 3 bases; junction bases not matched to a gene: 4. CDR3 length: 15 amino acids.

The chain joins TRBV28 to TRBJ2-7; TRBD2 might be the D (5 bases). Germline V gene lookup returns CDR1 MDHEN and CDR2 SYDVKM. V was shortened by 3 bases and J by 6 bases, with 9 bases between the two germline ends. The CDR3 contains 12 residues. DNA for the CDR3: TGTGCCAGCAGTTTTGGCGGACTCGAGCAGTACTTC. Translation: CASSFGGLEQYF.